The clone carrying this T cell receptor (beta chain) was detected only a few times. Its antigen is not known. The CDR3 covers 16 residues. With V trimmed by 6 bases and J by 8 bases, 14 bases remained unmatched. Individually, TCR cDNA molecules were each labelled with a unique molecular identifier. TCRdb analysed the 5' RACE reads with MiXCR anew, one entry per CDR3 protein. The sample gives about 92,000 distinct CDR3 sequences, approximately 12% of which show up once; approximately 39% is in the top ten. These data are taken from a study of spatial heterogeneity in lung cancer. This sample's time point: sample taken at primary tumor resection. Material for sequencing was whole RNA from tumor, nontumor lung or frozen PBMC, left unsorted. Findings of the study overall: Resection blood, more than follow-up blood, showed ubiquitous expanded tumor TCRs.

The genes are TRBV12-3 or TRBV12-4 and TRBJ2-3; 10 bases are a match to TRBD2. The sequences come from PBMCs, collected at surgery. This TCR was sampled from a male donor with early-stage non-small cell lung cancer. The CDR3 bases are TGTGCCAGCAGCCCTTCGGGAGCGGGGGGGCCCGGTACGCAGTATTTT. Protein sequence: CASSPSGAGGPGTQYF.